The sequence of this T cell receptor (beta chain) was determined in a study of blood T cell repertoires in COVID-19. The wider study: The United States, Italy and Spain provided the acute and convalescent COVID-19 samples. PBMCs, B-cell-depleted T cells, or T cells were the source of the cDNA or gDNA that made up the material.

In the original analysis: For nucleated cells, counts were estimated from reference gene primer amplification. Sequenced by immunoSEQ multiplex PCR; TCRdb stores in-frame clones only, minus some. That table furnishes V, J and clone size, whereas the DNA furnished D and trimming. The sample records roughly 93,000 clones, around 87% being singletons. This TCR derives from a human donor in a cohort sampled during active COVID-19. Source material: peripheral blood.

CDR3: CASSEAPTTGKNIQYF. The DNA of the CDR3 is TGTGCCAGCAGTGAAGCGCCCACCACAGGCAAAAACATTCAGTACTTC. V usage is TRBV2 and J usage is TRBJ2-4; a weak D match, TRBD1 (5 bases). The V end lost 0 bases, the J end lost 3 bases, and 12 bases lay between the germline ends. Germline V gene lookup returns CDR1 SNHLY and CDR2 FYNNEI. This CDR3 is built from 16 residues.